This T cell receptor (beta chain) came from a study of T cell responses to AZD1222 COVID-19 vaccine (dated by TCRdb to 2020 to 2023). Study-wide context: AZD1222 recipients whose second dose came at about 4 weeks and those whose second dose came at about 12 weeks were combined into one group, since spike-specific TCR depth and breadth did not differ between the two schedules. Enrollment into the trials was organized by age into subgroups of 18-55, 56-69 and 70-plus years, and those subgroups contained roughly 140, 27 and 60 TCR-sequenced participants, respectively. A total of more than 230 trial participants underwent TCR sequencing, of whom 207 had received two doses of AZD1222 and about 26 had received two doses of the MenACWY control vaccine.

What this sample's time point label stands for: baseline before first vaccination. Samples from vaccinated people were obtained from the UK trials COV001 and COV002, which included a single-blind randomized controlled phase 2/3 trial of AZD1222 (ChAdOx1 nCoV-19) in healthy adults. For TCRbeta chain sequencing, PBMC samples were collected from trial participants at day 0 and at day 28 after the second dose. The CDR3 regions of human TCRbeta chains were subjected to immunosequencing. The authors' pipeline ran thus. TCRs in the repertoires were compared against a reference library of SARS-CoV-2-specific TCRs that had been generated with the MIRA antigen-specificity platform. Breadth was defined as the fraction of unique TCRs that were SARS-CoV-2-associated, and depth was defined as the fraction of total T cells that were SARS-CoV-2-associated. Each spike-specific TCR was assigned to its reactive spike region and to a CD4 or CD8 class using the MIRA data. Log10-transformed breadth and depth values were compared by one-way ANOVA with Sidak's multiple comparisons tests. In TCRdb, the immuneACCESS table is reduced to in-frame sequences with V and J assigned. These tables do not hold every clone; where another copy was compared, an unresolved V gene accounts for under half, and the others remain unexplained. From that table come the V and J calls and clone size; the DNA was used to work out D and trimming. This sample is represented by approximately 85,000 clones; roughly nine tenths of them were singletons. The top ten clonotypes cover around 7.7% of the sample.

The junction shows trimming of 0 bases on V and 2 bases on J, plus 5 bases between the germline ends. The CDR3 runs 13 residues from the cysteine to the phenylalanine. Only the CDR3 DNA is retained, 39 bases long and in frame from the first base. From a lookup of the germline V gene, CDR1 and CDR2 are SGHRS and YFSETQ. Beyond this particular receptor, the publication reports: Spike-specific TCR breadth and depth rose significantly after two AZD1222 doses compared with day 0 and with MenACWY recipients. Conclusions about previously exposed vaccinees are limited, since just five or six AZD1222 recipients were seropositive for SARS-CoV-2 at baseline. The 56-69-year group was small, and its depth increase did not reach significance, likely because of low power. Because no samples from the day 14 peak response were available, repertoires could be characterized only after the peak T cell response. Participants were mostly white British, with more females than males. The authors suggested clonal diversity may have been underestimated. Reportedly, almost half of the unique spike-specific TCRs recognized epitopes lying outside the regions that are mutated in the B.1.351 and B.1.1.7 variants. The whole spike protein was spanned by vaccine-associated CD4 TCRs, and dominant responses were seen in regions 160-218 and 743-854.

This clone was observed a handful of times. No antigen is known for it. No much larger clonotype is one base removed from it; base qualities were not supplied. The source of this sequence is an adult in good health. The starting material was peripheral blood, obtained on day 0 of AZD1222 vaccination. This sequence uses TRBV5-1 and TRBJ1-2; the D segment cannot be called with confidence. The nucleotide sequence is given as TGCGCCAGCAGCTTGGAAGGGAACTATGGCTACACCTTC. The encoded protein is CASSLEGNYGYTF.